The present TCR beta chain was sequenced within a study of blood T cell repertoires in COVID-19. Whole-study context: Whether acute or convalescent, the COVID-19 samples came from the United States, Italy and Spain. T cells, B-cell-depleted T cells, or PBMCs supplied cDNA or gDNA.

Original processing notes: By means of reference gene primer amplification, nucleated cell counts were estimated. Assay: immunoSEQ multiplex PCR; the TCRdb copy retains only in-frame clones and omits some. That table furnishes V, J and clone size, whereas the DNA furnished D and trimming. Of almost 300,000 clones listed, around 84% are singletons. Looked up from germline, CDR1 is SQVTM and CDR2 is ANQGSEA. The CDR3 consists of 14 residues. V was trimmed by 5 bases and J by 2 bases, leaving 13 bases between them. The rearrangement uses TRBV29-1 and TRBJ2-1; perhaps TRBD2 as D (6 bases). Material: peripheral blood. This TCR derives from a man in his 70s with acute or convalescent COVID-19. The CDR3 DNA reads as TGCAGCGTTTTGGGCGGGGCTACCTACAATGAGCAGTTCTTC. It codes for CSVLGGATYNEQFF.